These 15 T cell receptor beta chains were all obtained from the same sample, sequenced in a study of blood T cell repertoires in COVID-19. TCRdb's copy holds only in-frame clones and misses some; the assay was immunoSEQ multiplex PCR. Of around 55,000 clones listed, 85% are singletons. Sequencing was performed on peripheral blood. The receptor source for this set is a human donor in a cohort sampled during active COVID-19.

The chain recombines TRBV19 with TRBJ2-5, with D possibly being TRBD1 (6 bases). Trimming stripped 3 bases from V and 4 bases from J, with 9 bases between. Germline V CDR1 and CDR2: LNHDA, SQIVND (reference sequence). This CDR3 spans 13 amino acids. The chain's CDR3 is CASSMTRGETQYF. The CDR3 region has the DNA TGTGCCAGTAGTATGACCAGGGGAGAGACCCAGTACTTC.

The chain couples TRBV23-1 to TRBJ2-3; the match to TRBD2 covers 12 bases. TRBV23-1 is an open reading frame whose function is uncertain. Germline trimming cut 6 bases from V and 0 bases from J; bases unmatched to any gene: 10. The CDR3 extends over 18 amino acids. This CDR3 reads CASRCGLAGFSSTDTQYF. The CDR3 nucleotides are TGCGCCAGCAGATGTGGACTAGCGGGGTTCTCTAGCACAGATACGCAGTATTTT.

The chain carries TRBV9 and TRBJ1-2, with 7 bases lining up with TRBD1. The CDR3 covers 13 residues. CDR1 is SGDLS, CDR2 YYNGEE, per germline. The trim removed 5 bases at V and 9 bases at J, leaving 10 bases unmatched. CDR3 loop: CASSAETGRSYTF. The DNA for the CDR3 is TGTGCCAGCAGTGCAGAGACAGGGCGTAGCTACACCTTC.

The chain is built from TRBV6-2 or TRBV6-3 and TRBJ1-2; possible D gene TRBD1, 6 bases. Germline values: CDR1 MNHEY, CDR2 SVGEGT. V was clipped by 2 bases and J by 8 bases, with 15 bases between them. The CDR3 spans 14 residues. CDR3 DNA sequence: TGTGCCAGCAGTTACGGGGGCCCGCCGGAAGGCTACACCTTC. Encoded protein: CASSYGGPPEGYTF.

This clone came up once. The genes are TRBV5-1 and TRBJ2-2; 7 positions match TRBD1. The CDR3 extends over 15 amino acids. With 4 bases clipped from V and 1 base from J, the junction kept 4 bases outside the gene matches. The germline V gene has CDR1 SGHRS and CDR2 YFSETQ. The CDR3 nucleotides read TGCGCCAGCAGCACCCGGACAGGGAACACCGGGGAGCTGTTTTTT. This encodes CASSTRTGNTGELFF.

In DNA form, the CDR3 reads TGTGCCAGCCCTAAGGACAGGGGCCTTACGGATCAGCCCCAGCATTTT. The encoded protein is CASPKDRGLTDQPQHF. The chain employs TRBV27 and TRBJ1-5, with 9 bases fitting TRBD1. This CDR3 has 16 amino acids. The trim removed 8 bases at V and 5 bases at J, leaving 13 bases unmatched. Germline-derived CDR1 and CDR2 are MNHEY and SMNVEV (reference sequence).

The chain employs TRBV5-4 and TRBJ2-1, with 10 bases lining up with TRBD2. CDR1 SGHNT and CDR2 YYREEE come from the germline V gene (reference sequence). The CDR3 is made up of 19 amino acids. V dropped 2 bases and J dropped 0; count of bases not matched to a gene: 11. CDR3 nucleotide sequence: TGTGCCAGCAGCTTTTCTCGGACTAGCGGAGCTAGCTCCTACAATGAGCAGTTCTTC. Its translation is CASSFSRTSGASSYNEQFF.

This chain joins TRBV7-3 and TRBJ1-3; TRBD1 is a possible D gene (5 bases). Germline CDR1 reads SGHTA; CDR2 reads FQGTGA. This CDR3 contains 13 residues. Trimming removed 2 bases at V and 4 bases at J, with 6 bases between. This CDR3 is CASSLDRGNTIYF. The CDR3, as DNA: TGTGCCAGCAGCTTAGACAGAGGAAACACCATATATTTT.

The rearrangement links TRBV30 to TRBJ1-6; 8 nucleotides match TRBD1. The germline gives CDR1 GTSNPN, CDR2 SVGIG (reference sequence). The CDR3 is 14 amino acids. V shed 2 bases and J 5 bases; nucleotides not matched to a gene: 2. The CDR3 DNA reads TGTGCCTGGAGTACGGGACAGGATAATTCACCCCTCCACTTT. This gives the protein CAWSTGQDNSPLHF.

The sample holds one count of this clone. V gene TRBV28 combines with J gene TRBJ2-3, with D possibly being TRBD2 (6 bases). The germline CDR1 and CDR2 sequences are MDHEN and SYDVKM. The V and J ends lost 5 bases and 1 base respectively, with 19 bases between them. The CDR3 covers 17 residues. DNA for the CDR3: TGTGCCAGCAGTACTATTGAGGCGGGAAGACGCACAGATACGCAGTATTTT. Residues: CASSTIEAGRRTDTQYF.

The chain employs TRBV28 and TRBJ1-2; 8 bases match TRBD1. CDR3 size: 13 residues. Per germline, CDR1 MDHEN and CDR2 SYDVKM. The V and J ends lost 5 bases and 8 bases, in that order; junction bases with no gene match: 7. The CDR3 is CASSPDRGRGYTF. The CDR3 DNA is TGTGCCAGCAGTCCCGACAGGGGAAGGGGCTACACCTTC.

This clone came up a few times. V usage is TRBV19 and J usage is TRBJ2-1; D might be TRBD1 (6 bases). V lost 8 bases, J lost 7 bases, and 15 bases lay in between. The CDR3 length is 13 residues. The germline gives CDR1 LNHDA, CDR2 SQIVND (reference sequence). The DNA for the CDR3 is TGTGCCAGTCGACAACAGGGAGCGAATGAGCAGTTCTTC. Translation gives CASRQQGANEQFF.

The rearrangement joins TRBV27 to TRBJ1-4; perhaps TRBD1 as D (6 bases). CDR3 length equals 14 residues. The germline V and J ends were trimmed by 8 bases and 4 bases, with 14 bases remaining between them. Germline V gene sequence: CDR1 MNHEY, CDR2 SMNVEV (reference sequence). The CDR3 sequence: CASGPGHHNEKLFF. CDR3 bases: TGTGCCAGCGGCCCGGGACACCATAATGAAAAACTGTTTTTT.

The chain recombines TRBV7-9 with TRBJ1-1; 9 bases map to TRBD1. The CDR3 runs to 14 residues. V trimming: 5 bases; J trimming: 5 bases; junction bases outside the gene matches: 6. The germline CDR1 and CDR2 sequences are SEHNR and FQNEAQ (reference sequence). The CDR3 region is CASSIQGAQTEAFF. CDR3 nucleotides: TGTGCCAGCAGCATACAGGGGGCGCAGACTGAAGCTTTCTTT.

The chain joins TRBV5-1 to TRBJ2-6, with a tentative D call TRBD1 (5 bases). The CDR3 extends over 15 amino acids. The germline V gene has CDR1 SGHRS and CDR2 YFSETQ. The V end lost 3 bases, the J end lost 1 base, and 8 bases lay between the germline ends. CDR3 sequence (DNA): TGCGCCAGCAGCTCGCCAGGGTCTGGGGCCAACGTCCTGACTTTC. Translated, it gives CASSSPGSGANVLTF. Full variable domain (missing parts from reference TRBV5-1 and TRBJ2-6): KAGVTQTPRYLIKTRGQQVTLSCSPISGHRSVSWYQQTPGQGLQFLFEYFSETQRNKGNFPGRFSGRQFSNSRSEMNVSTLELGDSALYLCASSSPGSGANVLTFGAGSRLTVL.